This TCR beta chain stems from a study of vaccination and CD4 T cells after COVID-19. A remark on this clonotype: Its antigen remains unidentified.

The Oncomine TCR Beta short-read assay was what sequenced the DNA obtained from cultured CD4+ T cells. TCRdb analysed the PCR reads with MiXCR anew, one entry per CDR3 protein. The profile shows about 20,000 distinct CDR3 sequences, 45% to 60% of them singletons. The CDR3 has 16 residues. V was pared by 5 bases and J by 2 bases, with 16 bases between. The V gene's germline CDR1 is LNHDA and CDR2 SQIVND (reference sequence). Treatment given: roughly 10-day PBMC culture with coronavirus spike peptide pools or control peptides (ViraFEST assay). This chain joins TRBV19 and TRBJ1-5; D is undetermined. This clonotype was sampled from a human donor who had recovered from COVID-19. The sequenced material came from CD4+ T cells from blood, cultured in vitro. The CDR3 DNA follows: TGTGCCAGTAGTTCGACCGGGGTGCGCGGCAATCAGCCCCAGCATTTT. It specifies CASSSTGVRGNQPQHF. Based on the CDR3 plus reference TRBV19 and TRBJ1-5, the full variable domain is DGGITQSPKYLFRKEGQNVTLSCEQNLNHDAMYWYRQDPGQGLRLIYYSQIVNDFQKGDIAEGYSVSREKKESFPLTVTSAQKNPTAFYLCASSSTGVRGNQPQHFGDGTRLSIL.